Listed below are T cell receptor beta chains from one sample, sequenced in a study of blood T cell repertoires in COVID-19. Libraries were prepared by immunoSEQ multiplex PCR; TCRdb keeps only in-frame clonotypes and omits some of them. This table holds roughly 68,000 clones, 76% found once. The source material was peripheral blood. These receptors originate from a man aged 60 to 75 with COVID-19, enrolled during active disease. CDR3s include the opening cysteine and the closing phenylalanine or tryptophan. The order of the fields is clone size, J gene, V gene, D gene, CDR3 protein, CDR3 DNA. A D gene is named only where the DNA matches it firmly. A row's size may be missing; if present it is once, few, many or a size class.

>-|TRBJ1-2|TRBV11-2|-
CASNSRNPNYGYTF
TGTGCCAGCAATTCCAGGAACCCTAACTATGGCTACACCTTC
>-|TRBJ2-1|TRBV5-5|-
CASASWTDDNEQFF
TGTGCCAGCGCTTCTTGGACAGACGACAATGAGCAGTTCTTC
>few|TRBJ1-5|TRBV20-1|TRBD1
CSASRQGTNQPQHF
TGCAGTGCTAGTCGACAGGGGACCAATCAGCCCCAGCATTTT
>-|TRBJ2-2|TRBV24-1|-
CATSDLGQGGTGELFF
TGTGCCACCAGTGATTTGGGCCAGGGTGGCACCGGGGAGCTGTTTTTT
>few|TRBJ2-1|TRBV10-3|TRBD2
CATGRPTRRGNEQFF
TGTGCCACCGGGCGTCCGACAAGGCGGGGGAATGAGCAGTTCTTC
>few|TRBJ2-3|TRBV7-9|TRBD2
CAITSGIDTQYF
TGTGCCATAACTAGCGGGATAGATACGCAGTATTTT
>few|TRBJ2-3|TRBV19|TRBD2
CASSGQRGAGTDTQYF
TGTGCCAGTAGTGGTCAGCGGGGGGCTGGAACAGATACGCAGTATTTT
>-|TRBJ2-7|TRBV18|TRBD2
CASSLDRDYSYEQYF
TGTGCCAGCTCTCTAGACCGGGACTATTCTTACGAGCAGTACTTC
>-|TRBJ1-5|TRBV6-6|-
CASSRRGGNQPQHF
TGTGCCAGCAGTCGCAGGGGTGGCAATCAGCCCCAGCATTTT
>-|TRBJ1-4|TRBV6-5|-
CATPRSDEKLFF
TGTGCCACCCCCCGGTCGGATGAAAAACTGTTTTTT
>-|TRBJ2-3|TRBV6-5|-
CASKPSSTDTQYF
TGTGCCAGCAAACCTAGTTCAACAGATACGCAGTATTTT
>-|TRBJ2-1|TRBV10-3|TRBD1
CAISDFGTGGSYNEQFF
TGTGCCATCAGTGACTTTGGGACAGGGGGTTCCTACAATGAGCAGTTCTTC
>few|TRBJ1-5|TRBV4-2|-
CASSQERRVRSVQPQHF
TGTGCCAGCAGCCAAGAGAGGAGGGTCCGTTCGGTTCAGCCCCAGCATTTT
>once|TRBJ1-1|TRBV27|-
CASSFRRGNTEAFF
TGTGCCAGCAGTTTTCGGCGGGGTAACACTGAAGCTTTCTTT
>-|TRBJ1-3|TRBV11-2|TRBD1
CAISDRMGGNTIYF
TGTGCCATTTCGGACAGGATGGGTGGAAACACCATATATTTT
>-|TRBJ2-7|TRBV11-2|TRBD2
CASSLAVAGVHEQYF
TGTGCCAGCAGCTTAGCCGTAGCGGGAGTACACGAGCAGTACTTC
>once|TRBJ2-5|TRBV19|TRBD1
CASSTGTGVAETQYF
TGTGCCAGTAGTACCGGGACAGGGGTAGCGGAGACCCAGTACTTC
>-|TRBJ1-2|TRBV2|TRBD1
CASRTGAGAETNF
TGTGCCAGCAGGACAGGGGCAGGCGCGGAAACTAACTTC
>-|TRBJ2-3|TRBV19|TRBD1
CASSVDRGRPDTQYF
TGTGCCAGTAGTGTGGACAGGGGTCGGCCAGATACGCAGTATTTT
>-|TRBJ2-2|TRBV6-5|-
CASSRNWGELFF
TGTGCCAGCAGTAGAAACTGGGGGGAGCTGTTTTTT